This T cell receptor (beta chain) was found in a study of blood T cell repertoires in COVID-19. The overall study: PBMCs, B-cell-depleted T cells, or T cells were the source of the cDNA or gDNA that made up the material.

Repertoires were generated with immunoSEQ multiplex PCR, while TCRdb's copy carries only in-frame clones and drops some. The sample includes roughly 140,000 clones, about nine tenths of them seen just once. Germline lookup yields CDR1 WNHNN and CDR2 SYGVQD (reference sequence). V shed 2 bases and J 1 base; nucleotides not matched to a gene: 6. The CDR3 extends over 19 amino acids. The rearrangement uses TRBV10-1 and TRBJ2-1; 15 bases agree with TRBD2. The receptor's source is a woman between 65 and 79 years old with acute or convalescent COVID-19. Source material: peripheral blood. CDR3 loop: CASSERTSGGAGSYNEQFF. CDR3 nucleotides: TGCGCCAGCAGTGAGCGGACTAGCGGGGGGGCCGGGTCCTACAATGAGCAGTTCTTC.